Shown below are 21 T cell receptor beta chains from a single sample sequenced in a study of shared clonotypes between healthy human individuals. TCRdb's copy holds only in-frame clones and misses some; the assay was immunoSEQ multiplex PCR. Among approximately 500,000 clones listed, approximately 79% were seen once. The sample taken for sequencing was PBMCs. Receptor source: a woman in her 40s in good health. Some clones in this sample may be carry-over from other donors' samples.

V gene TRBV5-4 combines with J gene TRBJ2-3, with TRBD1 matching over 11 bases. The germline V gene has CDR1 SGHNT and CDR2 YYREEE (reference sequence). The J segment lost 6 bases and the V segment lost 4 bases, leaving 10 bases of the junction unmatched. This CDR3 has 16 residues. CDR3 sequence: CASSISGQGVRDTQYF. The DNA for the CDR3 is TGTGCCAGCAGCATATCGGGACAGGGGGTAAGGGATACGCAGTATTTT.

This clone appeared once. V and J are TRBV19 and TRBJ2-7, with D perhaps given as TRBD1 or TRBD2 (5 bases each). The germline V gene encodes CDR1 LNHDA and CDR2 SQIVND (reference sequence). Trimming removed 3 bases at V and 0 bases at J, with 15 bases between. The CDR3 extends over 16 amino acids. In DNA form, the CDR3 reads TGTGCCAGTAGTATGGGGTCGGGACGGCACTCCTACGAGCAGTACTTC. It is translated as CASSMGSGRHSYEQYF.

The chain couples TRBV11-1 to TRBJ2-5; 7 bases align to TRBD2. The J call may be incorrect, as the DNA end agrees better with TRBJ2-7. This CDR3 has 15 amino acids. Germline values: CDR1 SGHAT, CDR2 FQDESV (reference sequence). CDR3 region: CASSLAVTSSYEQYF. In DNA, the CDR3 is TGTGCCAGCAGCTTAGCAGTGACTAGCAGCTACGAGCAGTACTTC.

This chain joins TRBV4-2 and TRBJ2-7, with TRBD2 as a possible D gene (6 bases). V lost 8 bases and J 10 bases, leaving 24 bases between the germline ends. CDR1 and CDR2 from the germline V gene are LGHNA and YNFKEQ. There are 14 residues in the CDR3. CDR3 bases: TGTGCCAGCGGCATTCAGGGCTCCGGGACTCCCCAGTACTTC. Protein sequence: CASGIQGSGTPQYF.

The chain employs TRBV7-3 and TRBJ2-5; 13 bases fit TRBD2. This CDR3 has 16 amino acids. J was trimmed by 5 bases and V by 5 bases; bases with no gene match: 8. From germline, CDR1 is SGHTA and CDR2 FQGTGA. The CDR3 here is CASSQGLAGQGETQYF. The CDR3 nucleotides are TGTGCCAGCAGCCAGGGACTAGCGGGACAGGGCGAGACCCAGTACTTC.

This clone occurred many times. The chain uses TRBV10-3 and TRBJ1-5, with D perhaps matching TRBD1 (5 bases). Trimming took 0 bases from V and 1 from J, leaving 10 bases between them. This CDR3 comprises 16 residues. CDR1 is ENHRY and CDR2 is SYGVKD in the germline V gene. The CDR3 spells CAISESPGRSNQPQHF. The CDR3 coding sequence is TGTGCCATCAGTGAGTCCCCGGGACGGAGCAATCAGCCCCAGCATTTT.

CDR3 sequence (DNA): TGTGCCAGCAAGTATCCCTATGGCTACACCTTC. Amino acid sequence: CASKYPYGYTF. V gene TRBV7-2 combines with J gene TRBJ1-2; D is unclear. The CDR3 contains 11 residues. Trimming pared 7 bases from V and 4 bases from J, leaving 7 bases between. CDR1 SGHTA and CDR2 FQGNSA come from the germline V gene.

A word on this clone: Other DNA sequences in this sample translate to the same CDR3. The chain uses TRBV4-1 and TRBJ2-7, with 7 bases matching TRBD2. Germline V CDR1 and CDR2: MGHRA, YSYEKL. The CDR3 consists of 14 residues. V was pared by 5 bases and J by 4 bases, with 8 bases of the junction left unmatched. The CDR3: CASSSERDYYEQYF. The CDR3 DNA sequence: TGCGCCAGCAGCTCCGAGCGGGATTATTACGAGCAGTACTTC.

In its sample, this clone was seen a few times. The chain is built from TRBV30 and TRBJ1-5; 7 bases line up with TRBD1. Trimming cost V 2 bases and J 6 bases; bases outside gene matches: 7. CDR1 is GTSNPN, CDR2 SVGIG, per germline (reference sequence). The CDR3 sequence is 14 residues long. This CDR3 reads CAWSLLGGSQPQHF. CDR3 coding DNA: TGTGCCTGGAGTCTTTTAGGGGGCAGTCAGCCCCAGCATTTT.

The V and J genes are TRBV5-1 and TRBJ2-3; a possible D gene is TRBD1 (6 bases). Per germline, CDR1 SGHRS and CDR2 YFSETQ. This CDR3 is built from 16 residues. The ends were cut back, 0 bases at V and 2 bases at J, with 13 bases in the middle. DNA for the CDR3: TGCGCCAGCAGCTTGGGCCGGACAGTAAACACAGATACGCAGTATTTT. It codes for CASSLGRTVNTDTQYF.

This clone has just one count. The CDR3 DNA reads TGTGCCAGCAGCCCAGGACAGGCGGAGACCCAGTACTTC. The encoded protein is CASSPGQAETQYF. The chain is built from TRBV11-2 and TRBJ2-5; 7 positions match TRBD1. Germline V gives CDR1 SGHAT, CDR2 FQNNGV. The V gene end was trimmed by 5 bases and the J gene end by 5 bases; junction bases not matched to a gene: 5. CDR3 size: 13 residues.

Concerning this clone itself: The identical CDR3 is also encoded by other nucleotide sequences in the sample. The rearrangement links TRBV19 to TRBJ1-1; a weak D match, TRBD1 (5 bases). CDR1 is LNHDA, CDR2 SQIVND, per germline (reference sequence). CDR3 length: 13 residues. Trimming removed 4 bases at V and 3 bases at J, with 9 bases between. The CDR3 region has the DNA TGTGCCAGTAGTAGGGACCGAGACACTGAAGCTTTCTTT. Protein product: CASSRDRDTEAFF.

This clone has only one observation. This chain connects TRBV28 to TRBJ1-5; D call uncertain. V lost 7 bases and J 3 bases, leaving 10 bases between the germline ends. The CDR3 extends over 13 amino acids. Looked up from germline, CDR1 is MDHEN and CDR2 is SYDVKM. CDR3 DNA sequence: TGTGCCAGCAAAGTGGGGTCCAATCAGCCCCAGCATTTT. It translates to CASKVGSNQPQHF.

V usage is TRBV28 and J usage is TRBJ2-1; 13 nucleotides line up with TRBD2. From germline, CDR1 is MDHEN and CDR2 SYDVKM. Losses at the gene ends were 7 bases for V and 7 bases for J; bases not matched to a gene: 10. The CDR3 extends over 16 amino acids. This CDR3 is CASTGSELAGGNEQFF. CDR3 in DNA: TGTGCCAGCACCGGGAGTGAACTAGCGGGAGGGAATGAGCAGTTCTTC.

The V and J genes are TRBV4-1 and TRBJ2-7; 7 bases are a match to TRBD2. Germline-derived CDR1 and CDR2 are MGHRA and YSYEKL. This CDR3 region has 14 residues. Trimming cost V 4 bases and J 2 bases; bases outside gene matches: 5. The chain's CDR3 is CASSRVSGPYEQYF. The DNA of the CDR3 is TGCGCCAGCAGCCGGGTTAGCGGGCCCTACGAGCAGTACTTC.

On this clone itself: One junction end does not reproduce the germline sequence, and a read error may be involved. The CDR3 is CASSLGLAEGDTQYF. The DNA of the CDR3 is TGTGCTAGCAGCCTCGGACTAGCGGAGGGGGATACGCAGTATTTT. The chain couples TRBV7-7 to TRBJ2-3; 10 positions match TRBD2. Germline lookup yields CDR1 SSHAT and CDR2 FNYEAQ (reference sequence). The CDR3 has 15 residues.

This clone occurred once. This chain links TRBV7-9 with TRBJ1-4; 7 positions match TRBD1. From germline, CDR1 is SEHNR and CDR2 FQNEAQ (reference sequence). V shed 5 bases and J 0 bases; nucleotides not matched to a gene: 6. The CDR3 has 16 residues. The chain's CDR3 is CASSPGQHSTNEKLFF. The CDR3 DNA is TGTGCCAGCAGCCCGGGACAGCATTCAACTAATGAAAAACTGTTTTTT.

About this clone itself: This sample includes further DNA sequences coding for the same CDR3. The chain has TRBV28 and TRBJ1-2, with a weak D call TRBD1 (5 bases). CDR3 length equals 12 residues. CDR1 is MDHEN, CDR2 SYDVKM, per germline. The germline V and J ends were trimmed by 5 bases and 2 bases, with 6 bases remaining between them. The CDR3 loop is CASSRQNYGYTF. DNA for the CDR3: TGTGCCAGCAGTCGACAGAACTATGGCTACACCTTC.

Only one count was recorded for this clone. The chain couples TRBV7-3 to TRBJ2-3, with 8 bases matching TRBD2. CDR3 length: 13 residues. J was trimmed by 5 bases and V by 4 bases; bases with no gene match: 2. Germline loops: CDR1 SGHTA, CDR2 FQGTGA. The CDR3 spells CASSSGGVDTQYF. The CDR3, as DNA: TGTGCCAGCAGCTCCGGGGGGGTAGATACGCAGTATTTT.

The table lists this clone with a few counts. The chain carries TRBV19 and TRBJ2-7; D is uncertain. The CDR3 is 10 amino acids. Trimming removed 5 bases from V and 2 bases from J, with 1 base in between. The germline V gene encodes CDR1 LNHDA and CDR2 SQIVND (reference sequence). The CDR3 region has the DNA TGTGCCAGTAGTGCCTACGAGCAGTACTTC. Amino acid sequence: CASSAYEQYF.

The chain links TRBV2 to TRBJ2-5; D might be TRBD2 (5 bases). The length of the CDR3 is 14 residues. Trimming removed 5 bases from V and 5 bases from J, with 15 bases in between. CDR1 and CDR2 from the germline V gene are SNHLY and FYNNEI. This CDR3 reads CASSTGLARETQYF. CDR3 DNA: TGTGCCAGCAGTACCGGACTGGCCCGGGAGACCCAGTACTTC.